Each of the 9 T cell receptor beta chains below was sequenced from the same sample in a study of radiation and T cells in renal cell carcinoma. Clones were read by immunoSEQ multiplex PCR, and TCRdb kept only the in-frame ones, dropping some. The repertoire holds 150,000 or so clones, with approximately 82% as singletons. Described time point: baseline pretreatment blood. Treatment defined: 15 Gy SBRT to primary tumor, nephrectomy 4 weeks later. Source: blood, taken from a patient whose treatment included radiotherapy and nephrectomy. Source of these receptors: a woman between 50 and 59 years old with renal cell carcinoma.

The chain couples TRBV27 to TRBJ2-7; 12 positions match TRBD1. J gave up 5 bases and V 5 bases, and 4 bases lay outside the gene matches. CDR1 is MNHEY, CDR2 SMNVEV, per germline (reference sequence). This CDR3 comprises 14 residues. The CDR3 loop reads CASSPGTGGDEQYF. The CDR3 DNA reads TGTGCCAGCAGTCCTGGGACAGGGGGCGACGAGCAGTACTTC.

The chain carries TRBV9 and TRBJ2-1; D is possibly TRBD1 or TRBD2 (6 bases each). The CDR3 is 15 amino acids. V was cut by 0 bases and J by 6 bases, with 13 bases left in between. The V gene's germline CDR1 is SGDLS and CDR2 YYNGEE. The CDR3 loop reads CASSVAGRGGNEQFF. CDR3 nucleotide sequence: TGTGCCAGCAGCGTAGCCGGCAGGGGAGGCAATGAGCAGTTCTTC.

The chain's CDR3 is CASSLVGSNEQFF. DNA for the CDR3: TGCGCCAGCAGCTTGGTAGGGTCCAATGAGCAGTTCTTC. This chain links TRBV5-1 with TRBJ2-1; D remains ambiguous. The ends were cut back, 0 bases at V and 6 bases at J, with 7 bases in the middle. Germline V gene lookup returns CDR1 SGHRS and CDR2 YFSETQ. The CDR3 runs to 13 residues.

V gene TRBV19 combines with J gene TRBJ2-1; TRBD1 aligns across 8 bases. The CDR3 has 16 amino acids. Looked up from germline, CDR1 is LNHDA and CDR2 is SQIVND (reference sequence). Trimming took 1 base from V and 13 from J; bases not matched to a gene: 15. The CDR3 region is CASSIGPGGAGYDQFF. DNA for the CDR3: TGTGCCAGTAGTATAGGTCCAGGGGGCGCAGGTTACGACCAGTTCTTC.

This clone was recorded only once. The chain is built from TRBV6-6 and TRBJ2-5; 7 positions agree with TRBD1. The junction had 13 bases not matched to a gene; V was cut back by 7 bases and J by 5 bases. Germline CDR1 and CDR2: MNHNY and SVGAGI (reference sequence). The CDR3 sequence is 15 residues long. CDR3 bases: TGTGCCAGCATCCCCCACCGGGACAGAGGCGAGACCCAGTACTTC. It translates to CASIPHRDRGETQYF.

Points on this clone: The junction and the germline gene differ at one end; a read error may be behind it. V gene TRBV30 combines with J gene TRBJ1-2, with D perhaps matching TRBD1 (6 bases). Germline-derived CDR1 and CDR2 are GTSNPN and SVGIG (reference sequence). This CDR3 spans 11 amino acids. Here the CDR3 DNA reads TGTGCCTGGAGTCCCTCCGGGACACCTGCCTTC. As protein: CAWSPSGTPAF.

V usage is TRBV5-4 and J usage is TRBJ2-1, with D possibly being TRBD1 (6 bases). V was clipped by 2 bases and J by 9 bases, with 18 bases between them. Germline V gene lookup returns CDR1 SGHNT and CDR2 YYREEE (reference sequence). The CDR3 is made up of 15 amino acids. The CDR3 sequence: CASSLRPTQGVEQFF. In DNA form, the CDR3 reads TGTGCCAGCAGCTTACGACCGACACAGGGCGTTGAGCAGTTCTTC.

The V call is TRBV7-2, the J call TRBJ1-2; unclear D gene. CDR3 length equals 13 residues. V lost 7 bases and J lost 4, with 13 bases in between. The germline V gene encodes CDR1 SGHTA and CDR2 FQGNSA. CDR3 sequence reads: CASTIWEGYGYTF. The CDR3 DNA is TGTGCCAGCACCATCTGGGAGGGCTATGGCTACACCTTC.

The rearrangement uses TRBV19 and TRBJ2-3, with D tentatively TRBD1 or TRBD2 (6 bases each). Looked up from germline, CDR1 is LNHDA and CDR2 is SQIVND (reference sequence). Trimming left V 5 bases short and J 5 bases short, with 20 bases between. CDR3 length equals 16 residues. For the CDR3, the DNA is TGTGCCAGTAGTTCCTTGGCGGCAGGGGAGGTAGATACGCAGTATTTT. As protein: CASSSLAAGEVDTQYF.